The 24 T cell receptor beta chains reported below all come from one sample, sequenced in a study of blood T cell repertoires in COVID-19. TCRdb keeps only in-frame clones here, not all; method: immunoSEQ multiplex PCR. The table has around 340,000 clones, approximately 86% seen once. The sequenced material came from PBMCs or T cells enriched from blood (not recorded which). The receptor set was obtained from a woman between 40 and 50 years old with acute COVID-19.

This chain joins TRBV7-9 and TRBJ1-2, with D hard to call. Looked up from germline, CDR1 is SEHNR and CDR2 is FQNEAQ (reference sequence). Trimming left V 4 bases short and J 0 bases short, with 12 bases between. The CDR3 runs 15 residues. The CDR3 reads CASSSPRAANYGYTF. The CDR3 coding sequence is TGTGCCAGCAGCTCCCCGAGGGCCGCTAACTATGGCTACACCTTC.

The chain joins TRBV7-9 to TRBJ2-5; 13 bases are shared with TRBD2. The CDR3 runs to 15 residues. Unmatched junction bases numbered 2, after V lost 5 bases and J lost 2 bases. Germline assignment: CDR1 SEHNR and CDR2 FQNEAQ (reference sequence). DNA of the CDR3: TGTGCCAGCAGCCCGACTAGCGGGGGGCAAGAGACCCAGTACTTC. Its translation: CASSPTSGGQETQYF.

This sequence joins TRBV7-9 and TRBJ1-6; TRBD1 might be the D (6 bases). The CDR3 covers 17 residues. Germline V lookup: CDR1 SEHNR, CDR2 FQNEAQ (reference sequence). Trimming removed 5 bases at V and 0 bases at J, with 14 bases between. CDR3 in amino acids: CASSQVDRSSYNSPLHF. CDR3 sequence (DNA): TGTGCCAGCAGCCAAGTGGACAGAAGCTCCTATAATTCACCCCTCCACTTT.

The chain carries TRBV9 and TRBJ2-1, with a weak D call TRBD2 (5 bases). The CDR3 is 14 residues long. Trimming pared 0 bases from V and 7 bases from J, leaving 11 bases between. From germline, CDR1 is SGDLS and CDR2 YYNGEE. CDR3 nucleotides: TGTGCCAGCAGCGTAGGCCTCACGGGAAATGAGCAGTTCTTC. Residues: CASSVGLTGNEQFF. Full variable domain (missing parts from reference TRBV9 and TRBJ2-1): DSGVTQTPKHLITATGQRVTLRCSPRSGDLSVYWYQQSLDQGLQFLIQYYNGEERAKGNILERFSAQQFPDLHSELNLSSLELGDSALYFCASSVGLTGNEQFFGPGTRLTVL.

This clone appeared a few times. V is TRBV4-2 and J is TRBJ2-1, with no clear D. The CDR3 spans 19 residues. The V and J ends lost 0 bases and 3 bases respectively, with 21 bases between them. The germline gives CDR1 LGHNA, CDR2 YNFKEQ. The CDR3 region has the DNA TGTGCCAGCAGCCAAGATTTACCCCACCTAAAATTTATCTACAATGAGCAGTTCTTC. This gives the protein CASSQDLPHLKFIYNEQFF.

The CDR3 DNA sequence: TGTGCCAGAAGCTTGGGACTACTATACACTGTCCACGAGCAGTACTTC. It is translated as CARSLGLLYTVHEQYF. This chain joins TRBV5-3 and TRBJ2-7; possibly TRBD2 for D (5 bases). TRBV5-3 is placed among ORFs of uncertain function. CDR3 length equals 16 residues. V shed 0 bases and J shed 5 bases, with 18 bases lying between them.

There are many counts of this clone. The CDR3 protein is CASSQEGAGEDGELFF. CDR3 bases: TGTGCCAGCAGCCAAGAAGGAGCGGGAGAAGACGGGGAGCTGTTTTTT. V is TRBV4-2 and J is TRBJ2-2; 8 nucleotides line up with TRBD2. The CDR3 runs 16 residues. Losses at the gene ends were 0 bases for V and 7 bases for J; bases not matched to a gene: 7. CDR1 is LGHNA, CDR2 YNFKEQ, per germline.

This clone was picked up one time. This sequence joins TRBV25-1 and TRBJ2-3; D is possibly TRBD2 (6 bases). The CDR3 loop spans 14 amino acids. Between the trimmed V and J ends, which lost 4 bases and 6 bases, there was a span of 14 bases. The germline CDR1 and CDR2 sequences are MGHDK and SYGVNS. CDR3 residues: CASSVPGEKDTQYF. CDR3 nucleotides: TGTGCCAGCAGTGTTCCGGGGGAAAAGGATACGCAGTATTTT.

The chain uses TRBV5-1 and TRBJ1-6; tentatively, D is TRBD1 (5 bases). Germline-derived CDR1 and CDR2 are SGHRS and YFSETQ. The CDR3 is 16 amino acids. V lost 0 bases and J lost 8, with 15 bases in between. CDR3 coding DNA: TGCGCCAGCAGCTTGGCCTTGCAGGGCCCGGATTCACCCCTCCACTTT. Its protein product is CASSLALQGPDSPLHF.

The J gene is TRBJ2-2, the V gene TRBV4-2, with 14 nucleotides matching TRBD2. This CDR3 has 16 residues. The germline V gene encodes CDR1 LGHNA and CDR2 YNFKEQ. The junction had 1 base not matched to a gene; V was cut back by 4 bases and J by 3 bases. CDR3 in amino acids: CASSRGLAGDTGELFF. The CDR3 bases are TGTGCCAGCAGCCGGGGACTAGCGGGAGACACCGGGGAGCTGTTTTTT.

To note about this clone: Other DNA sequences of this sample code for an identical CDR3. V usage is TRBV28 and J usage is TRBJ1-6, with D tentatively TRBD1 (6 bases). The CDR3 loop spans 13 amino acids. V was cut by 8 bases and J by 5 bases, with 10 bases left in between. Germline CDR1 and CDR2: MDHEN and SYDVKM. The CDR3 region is CASSQGNNSPLHF. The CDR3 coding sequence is TGTGCCAGCTCGCAGGGGAATAATTCACCCCTCCACTTT.

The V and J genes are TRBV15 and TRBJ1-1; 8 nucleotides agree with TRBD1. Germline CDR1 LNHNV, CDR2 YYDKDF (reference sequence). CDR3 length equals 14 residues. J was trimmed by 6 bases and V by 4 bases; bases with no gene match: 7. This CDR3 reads CATSIGQGGPEAFF. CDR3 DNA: TGTGCCACCAGCATCGGACAGGGAGGACCTGAAGCTTTCTTT.

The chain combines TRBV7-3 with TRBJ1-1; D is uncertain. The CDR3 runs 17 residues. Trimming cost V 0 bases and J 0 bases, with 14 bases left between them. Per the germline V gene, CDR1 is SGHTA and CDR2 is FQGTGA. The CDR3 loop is CASSLTRVRGVNTEAFF. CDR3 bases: TGTGCCAGCAGCTTAACAAGGGTTCGGGGAGTGAACACTGAAGCTTTCTTT.

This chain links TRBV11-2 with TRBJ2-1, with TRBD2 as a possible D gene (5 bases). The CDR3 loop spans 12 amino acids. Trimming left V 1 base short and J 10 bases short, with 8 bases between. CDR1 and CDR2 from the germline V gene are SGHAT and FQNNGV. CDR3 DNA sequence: TGTGCCAGCAGCTTAGCTCGGGAAGAGCAGTTCTTC. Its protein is CASSLAREEQFF.

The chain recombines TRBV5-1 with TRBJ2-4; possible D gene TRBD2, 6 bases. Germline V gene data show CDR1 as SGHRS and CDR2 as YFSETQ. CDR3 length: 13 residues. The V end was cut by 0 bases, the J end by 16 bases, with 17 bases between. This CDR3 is CASSLGSGTFSYF. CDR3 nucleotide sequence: TGCGCCAGCAGCTTGGGTAGTGGGACTTTCTCTTACTTC.

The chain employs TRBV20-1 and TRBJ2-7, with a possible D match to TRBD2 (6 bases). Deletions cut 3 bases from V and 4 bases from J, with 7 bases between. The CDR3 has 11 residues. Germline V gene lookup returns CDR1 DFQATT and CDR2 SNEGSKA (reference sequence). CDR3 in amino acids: CSASGGYEQYF. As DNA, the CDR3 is TGCAGTGCTAGTGGAGGGTACGAGCAGTACTTC.

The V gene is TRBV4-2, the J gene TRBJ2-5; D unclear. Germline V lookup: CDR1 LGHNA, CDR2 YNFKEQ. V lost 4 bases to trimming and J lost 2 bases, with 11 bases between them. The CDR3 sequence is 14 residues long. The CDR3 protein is CASSLGHTQETQYF. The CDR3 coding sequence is TGTGCCAGCAGCCTTGGTCATACTCAAGAGACCCAGTACTTC.

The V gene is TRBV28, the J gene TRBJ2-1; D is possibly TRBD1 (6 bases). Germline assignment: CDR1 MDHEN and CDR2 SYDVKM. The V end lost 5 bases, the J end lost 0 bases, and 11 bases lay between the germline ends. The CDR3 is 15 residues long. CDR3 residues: CASSPGDNSYNEQFF. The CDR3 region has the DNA TGTGCCAGCAGTCCAGGGGACAACTCCTACAATGAGCAGTTCTTC.

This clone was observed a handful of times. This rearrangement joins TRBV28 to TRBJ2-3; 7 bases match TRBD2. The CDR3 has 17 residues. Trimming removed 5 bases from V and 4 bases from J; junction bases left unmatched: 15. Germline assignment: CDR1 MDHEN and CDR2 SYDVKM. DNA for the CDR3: TGTGCCAGCAGTACATCCTTTGGGGGAGGGCCCCCAGATACGCAGTATTTT. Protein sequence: CASSTSFGGGPPDTQYF.

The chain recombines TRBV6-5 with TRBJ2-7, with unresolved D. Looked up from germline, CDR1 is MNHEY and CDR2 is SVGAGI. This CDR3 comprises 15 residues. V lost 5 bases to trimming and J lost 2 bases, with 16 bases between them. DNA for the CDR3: TGTGCCAGCAGTCCCCGGAGTCCCCCTCCCTACGAGCAGTACTTC. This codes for CASSPRSPPPYEQYF.

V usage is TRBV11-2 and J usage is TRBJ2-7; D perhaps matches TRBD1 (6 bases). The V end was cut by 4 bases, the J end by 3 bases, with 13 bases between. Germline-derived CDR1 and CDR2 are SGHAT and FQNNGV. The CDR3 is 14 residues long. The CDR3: CASSSGTFVYEQYF. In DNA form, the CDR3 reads TGTGCCAGCAGCTCCGGGACATTCGTCTACGAGCAGTACTTC.

CDR3 in DNA: TGTGCCAGCAGGTCAACAGGGGATAATTCACCCCTCCACTTT. Translating it yields CASRSTGDNSPLHF. This chain links TRBV5-5 with TRBJ1-6, with 7 bases matching TRBD1. Germline CDR1 reads SGHKS; CDR2 reads YYEKEE (reference sequence). The V gene end was trimmed by 5 bases and the J gene end by 5 bases; junction bases not matched to a gene: 4. The CDR3 spans 14 residues.

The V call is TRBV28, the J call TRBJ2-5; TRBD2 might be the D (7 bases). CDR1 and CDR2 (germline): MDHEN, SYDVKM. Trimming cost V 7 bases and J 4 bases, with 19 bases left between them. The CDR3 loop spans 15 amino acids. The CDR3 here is CASTRGGQGLETQYF. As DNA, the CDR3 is TGTGCCAGCACTAGGGGGGGCCAGGGACTAGAGACCCAGTACTTC.

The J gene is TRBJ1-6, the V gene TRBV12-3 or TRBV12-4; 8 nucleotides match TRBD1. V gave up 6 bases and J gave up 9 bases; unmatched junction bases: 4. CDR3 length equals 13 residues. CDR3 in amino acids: CASSPGGGSPLHF. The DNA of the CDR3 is TGTGCCAGCAGCCCAGGGGGCGGTTCACCCCTCCACTTT.